What follows describes a single T cell receptor (beta chain). Its antigen is still unknown. Germline V gene data show CDR1 as DFQATT and CDR2 as SNEGSKA (reference sequence). The CDR3 has 11 amino acids. Trimming removed 2 bases at V and 4 bases at J, with 6 bases between. TCR cDNA libraries came from RNA via a modified published protocol. TCRdb re-called the 5' RACE reads through MiXCR, storing one row per CDR3 protein. The data show around 380,000 distinct CDR3 sequences, with roughly 30% seen just once and 5.5% to 7% held by the top ten. This sample stems from a study of identical twins' blood T cells. Study conclusions and caveats: Twin similarity might stem from environmental factors, not only genetics. Twins shared more top CDR3 clonotypes than unrelated donors did. Shared CDR3 clonotype counts tracked mainly the product of cloneset sizes.

Sequencing was performed on PBMCs. The chain employs TRBV20-1 and TRBJ2-7; D perhaps matches TRBD1 (5 bases). The TCR comes from a woman aged 18 to 55 in good health. The CDR3 DNA is TGCAGTGCTAGACAGGGATACGAGCAGTACTTC. This translates into CSARQGYEQYF.